The entry below gives a single T cell receptor beta chain sequence along with its context. Its specificity is unknown. The CDR3 runs 15 residues. The V end lost 0 bases, the J end lost 1 base, and 9 bases lay between the germline ends. CDR1 LGHNA and CDR2 YNFKEQ come from the germline V gene. The data belong to a study of T-cell reconstitution after alpha-beta-depleted transplantation in children. The study, taken as a whole, reports: Once a year had passed after transplant, T-cell counts and diversity came mostly from newly produced T cells. Approximately two months post-transplant, alpha-beta T cells reportedly originated from several hundred expanded graft clones. The high TCRbeta diversity at day 60 in some patients came from surviving recipient T cells and thymic progenitors.

Unique molecular identifiers were incorporated when the TCRbeta library was constructed. A single record per CDR3 protein comes from TCRdb applying MiXCR to the PCR reads. Of over 400,000 distinct CDR3 sequences in the sample, about 45% were seen once. Sequenced material: PBMCs, taken before TCRalphabeta/CD19-depleted stem cell transplant. This clonotype was obtained from a girl aged 2-15 years with aplastic anemia, due to receive a stem cell transplant. The chain uses TRBV4-2 and TRBJ1-1; no definite D call. DNA for the CDR3: TGTGCCAGCAGCCAAGAAGCCAGACCGAACACTGAAGCTTTCTTT. It translates to CASSQEARPNTEAFF.